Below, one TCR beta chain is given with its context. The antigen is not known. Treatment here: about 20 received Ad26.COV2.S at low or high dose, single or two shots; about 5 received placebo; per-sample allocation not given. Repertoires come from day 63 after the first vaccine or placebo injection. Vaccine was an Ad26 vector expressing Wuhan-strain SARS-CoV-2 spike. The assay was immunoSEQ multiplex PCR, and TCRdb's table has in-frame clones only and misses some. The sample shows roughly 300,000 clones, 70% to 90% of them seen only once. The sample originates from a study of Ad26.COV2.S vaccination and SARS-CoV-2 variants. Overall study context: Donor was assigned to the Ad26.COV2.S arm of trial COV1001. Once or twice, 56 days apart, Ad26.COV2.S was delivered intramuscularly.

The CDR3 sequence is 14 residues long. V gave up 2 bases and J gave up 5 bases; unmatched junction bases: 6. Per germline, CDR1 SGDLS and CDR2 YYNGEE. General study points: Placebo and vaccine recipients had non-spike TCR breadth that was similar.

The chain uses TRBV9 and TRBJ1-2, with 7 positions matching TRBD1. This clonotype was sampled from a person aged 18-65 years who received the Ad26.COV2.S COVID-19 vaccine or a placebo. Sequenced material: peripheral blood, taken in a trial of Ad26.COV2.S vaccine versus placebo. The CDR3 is CASSVRDSPYGYTF. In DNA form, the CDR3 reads TGTGCCAGCAGCGTCCGGGACAGCCCTTATGGCTACACCTTC.